These 25 T cell receptor beta chains originate from one sample sequenced in a study of TIL therapy for anti-PD-1-resistant metastatic lung cancer. The immunoSEQ assay was v3. Sequenced by immunoSEQ multiplex PCR; TCRdb stores in-frame clones only, minus some. The data contain about 7,500 clones, 70% to 80% of them seen just once; the ten biggest clones take up approximately 6.7%. Specified time point: pre-treatment sample, taken before nivolumab and TIL therapy. Tumor tissue came from excised metastases, mostly pleural nodules or supraclavicular lymph nodes. Specimen: tumor tissue, collected at baseline. The receptors shown here come from a person between 25 and 80 years old with non-small cell lung cancer.

Here the CDR3 reads CASSPETNLQETQYF. The DNA for the CDR3 is TGTGCCAGCAGCCCCGAAACGAATTTACAAGAGACCCAGTACTTC. The gene calls are TRBV6-5 and TRBJ2-5; D is unresolved. V gave up 6 bases and J gave up 2 bases, with 16 bases separating them. The CDR3 has 15 amino acids. The germline V gene encodes CDR1 MNHEY and CDR2 SVGAGI.

There are a few counts of this clone. The chain has TRBV6-1 and TRBJ1-5; D is unclear. V was clipped by 3 bases and J by 6 bases, with 3 bases between them. The CDR3 loop spans 11 amino acids. Germline-derived CDR1 and CDR2 are MNHNS and SASEGT. CDR3 sequence reads: CASSDLQPQHF. The CDR3 DNA is TGTGCCAGCAGTGACCTTCAGCCCCAGCATTTT.

The chain employs TRBV5-4 and TRBJ2-5, with D possibly TRBD1 on 6 matching bases. The closer fit of TRBJ2-7 to the DNA end suggests the J call may be wrong. This CDR3 has 16 residues. The V gene's germline CDR1 is SGHNT and CDR2 YYREEE (reference sequence). Here the CDR3 reads CASSPPPGTFSYEQYF. The CDR3 bases are TGTGCCAGCAGCCCACCCCCCGGGACATTTTCCTACGAGCAGTACTTC.

J is TRBJ2-2 and V is TRBV27; maybe TRBD1 (6 bases). The V gene's germline CDR1 is MNHEY and CDR2 SMNVEV (reference sequence). V dropped 6 bases and J dropped 6 bases, with 11 bases sitting between them. The CDR3 consists of 13 residues. The CDR3 here is CASRPTGSGELFF. Here the CDR3 DNA reads TGTGCCAGCAGGCCTACAGGGTCCGGGGAGCTGTTTTTT.

This chain uses TRBV7-9 with TRBJ2-3; unclear D gene. This CDR3 region has 11 residues. The germline V gene encodes CDR1 SEHNR and CDR2 FQNEAQ (reference sequence). With 8 bases removed from V and 6 bases from J, the gap between germline ends came to 9 bases. The CDR3 coding sequence is TGTGCCAGCGGGTCGGTGGATACGCAGTATTTT. Its translation: CASGSVDTQYF.

The chain combines TRBV28 with TRBJ1-2; TRBD1 aligns across 9 bases. This CDR3 is built from 17 residues. Trimming at V came to 2 bases and at J to 4 bases, leaving 11 bases not matched to a gene. CDR1 and CDR2 from the germline V gene are MDHEN and SYDVKM. In nucleotides, the CDR3 is TGTGCCAGCAGTTTACGAATTACAGGGGGCCAGGCCTATGGCTACACCTTC. It codes for CASSLRITGGQAYGYTF.

The chain has TRBV6-6 and TRBJ2-7; 11 bases map to TRBD1. The V and J ends lost 0 bases and 4 bases, in that order; junction bases with no gene match: 5. The CDR3 runs to 16 residues. Germline V gene data show CDR1 as MNHNY and CDR2 as SVGAGI (reference sequence). The CDR3 DNA reads TGTGCCAGCAGTTACTCGGGGGGACAGGGGGTATACGAGCAGTACTTC. This codes for CASSYSGGQGVYEQYF.

The chain employs TRBV29-1 and TRBJ1-5, with 8 bases that match TRBD1. The CDR3 is 13 amino acids. Germline V CDR1 and CDR2: SQVTM, ANQGSEA. V was pared by 4 bases and J by 5 bases, with 4 bases of the junction left unmatched. In nucleotides, the CDR3 is TGCAGCGTTGGGGGACAGGCGGATCAGCCCCAGCATTTT. This codes for CSVGGQADQPQHF. The whole variable domain, filled in from reference TRBV29-1 and TRBJ1-5, reads SAVISQKPSRDICQRGTSLTIQCQVDSQVTMMFWYRQQPGQSLTLIATANQGSEATYESGFVIDKFPISRPNLTFSTLTVSNMSPEDSSIYLCSVGGQADQPQHFGDGTRLSIL.

The CDR3 coding sequence is TGTGCCAGCAGCTTAAGTAGCGGGGGGGCCTACAATGAGCAGTTCTTC. Its protein is CASSLSSGGAYNEQFF. J is TRBJ2-1 and V is TRBV7-3, with TRBD2 identical over 11 bases. The V gene's germline CDR1 is SGHTA and CDR2 FQGTGA. Losses at the gene ends were 1 base for V and 2 bases for J; bases not matched to a gene: 1. The CDR3 has 16 residues. Together with reference TRBV7-3 and TRBJ2-1, the CDR3 gives the full variable domain: GAGVSQTPSNKVTEKGKYVELRCDPISGHTALYWYRQSLGQGPEFLIYFQGTGAADDSGLPNDRFFAVRPEGSVSTLKIQRTERGDSAVYLCASSLSSGGAYNEQFFGPGTRLTVL.

The genes are TRBV9 and TRBJ2-3; 9 bases match TRBD1. This CDR3 has 17 amino acids. The junction had 9 bases not matched to a gene; V was cut back by 2 bases and J by 2 bases. Looked up from germline, CDR1 is SGDLS and CDR2 is YYNGEE. The CDR3 nucleotides read TGTGCCAGCAGCGTGGACAGGGGTGCTCGAAACACAGATACGCAGTATTTT. Translated, it gives CASSVDRGARNTDTQYF.

This clone has a handful of counts. The gene calls are TRBV4-2 and TRBJ1-2; tentatively, D is TRBD1 (5 bases). The ends were cut back, 0 bases at V and 5 bases at J, with 10 bases in the middle. The germline V gene has CDR1 LGHNA and CDR2 YNFKEQ. The CDR3 runs 14 residues. The CDR3 reads CASSQDQGVYGYTF. The CDR3 nucleotides are TGTGCCAGCAGCCAAGATCAAGGGGTGTATGGCTACACCTTC.

The chain has TRBV11-2 and TRBJ2-5; 8 bases line up with TRBD1. The closer fit of TRBJ2-7 to the DNA end suggests the J call may be wrong. The CDR3 runs to 16 residues. Germline lookup yields CDR1 SGHAT and CDR2 FQNNGV. DNA for the CDR3: TGTGCCAGCAGCTTAGCACCGGACAGGGTCCCCTACGAGCAGTACTTC. As protein: CASSLAPDRVPYEQYF.

The V and J genes are TRBV27 and TRBJ1-2, with 9 nucleotides matching TRBD1. Germline V gene lookup returns CDR1 MNHEY and CDR2 SMNVEV (reference sequence). This CDR3 comprises 15 residues. V lost 2 bases, J lost 3 bases, and 4 bases stayed unmatched. As DNA, the CDR3 is TGTGCCAGCAGTTTAGGTACAGGGGGCCACTATGGCTACACCTTC. This translates into CASSLGTGGHYGYTF.

This sequence joins TRBV13 and TRBJ1-3; 7 bases fit TRBD1. The CDR3 extends over 16 amino acids. Unmatched junction bases numbered 5, after V lost 2 bases and J lost 1 base. The germline V gene has CDR1 PRHDT and CDR2 FYEKMQ (reference sequence). The CDR3 bases are TGTGCCAGCAGCTTAAGACAGGGACGATCTGGAAACACCATATATTTT. Its translation: CASSLRQGRSGNTIYF.

Only a few counts were recorded for this clone. The gene calls are TRBV14 and TRBJ2-1, with 8 bases aligning to TRBD2. Germline values: CDR1 SGHDN, CDR2 FVKESK. Trimming cost V 4 bases and J 9 bases; bases outside gene matches: 5. The length of the CDR3 is 13 residues. The CDR3 here is CASSRLGLGEQFF. The CDR3 bases are TGTGCCAGCAGCCGACTGGGACTAGGTGAGCAGTTCTTC.

The V call is TRBV7-9, the J call TRBJ2-2; D unresolved. Trimming shortened V by 2 bases and J by 6 bases, and 7 bases separated the two germline ends. Germline CDR1 and CDR2: SEHNR and FQNEAQ (reference sequence). This CDR3 comprises 13 residues. The CDR3 protein is CASSLTVPGELFF. The CDR3 DNA reads TGTGCCAGCAGCTTAACAGTCCCCGGGGAGCTGTTTTTT.

This clone was recorded once. The chain carries TRBV13 and TRBJ2-3; D is possibly TRBD1 or TRBD2 (6 bases each). The CDR3 covers 15 residues. Germline-derived CDR1 and CDR2 are PRHDT and FYEKMQ (reference sequence). V shed 4 bases and J shed 0 bases, with 11 bases lying between them. CDR3 nucleotides: TGTGCCAGCAGCTCTTGGGGGGCTAGCACAGATACGCAGTATTTT. It codes for CASSSWGASTDTQYF.

The sample holds one count of this clone. The rearrangement joins TRBV7-2 to TRBJ2-7; D might be TRBD2 (5 bases). The CDR3 has 14 amino acids. The V end lost 3 bases, the J end lost 3 bases, and 12 bases lay between the germline ends. CDR1 is SGHTA and CDR2 is FQGNSA in the germline V gene. The CDR3 protein is CASSFQWAGYEQYF. The DNA for the CDR3 is TGTGCCAGCAGCTTTCAATGGGCGGGCTACGAGCAGTACTTC.

The rearrangement joins TRBV18 to TRBJ2-1; D unresolved. Trimming took 6 bases from V and 8 from J, leaving 8 bases between them. The CDR3 runs to 11 residues. The germline V gene encodes CDR1 KGHSH and CDR2 LQKENI. Here the CDR3 reads CASSTSHEQFF. The CDR3 nucleotides are TGTGCCAGCTCTACTTCCCATGAGCAGTTCTTC.

The V and J genes are TRBV28 and TRBJ1-1; 7 nucleotides align to TRBD1. J was trimmed by 12 bases and V by 6 bases; bases with no gene match: 7. From germline, CDR1 is MDHEN and CDR2 SYDVKM. The CDR3 runs 11 residues. CDR3 nucleotide sequence: TGTGCCAGCAGGCTCGACAGGGTGACTTTCTTT. This encodes CASRLDRVTFF.

The chain employs TRBV5-4 and TRBJ2-3, with no clear D. V lost 0 bases to trimming and J lost 4 bases, with 3 bases between them. The germline CDR1 and CDR2 sequences are SGHNT and YYREEE (reference sequence). The length of the CDR3 is 12 residues. The CDR3 spells CASSLVADTQYF. CDR3 DNA sequence: TGTGCCAGCAGCTTGGTCGCAGATACGCAGTATTTT.

This clone came up once. The CDR3 DNA follows: TGTGCCAGAAGCGTGGGCCTAGCGGATCTAAATGAGCAGTTCTTC. Translated: CARSVGLADLNEQFF. The chain carries TRBV5-3 and TRBJ2-1; 7 nucleotides agree with TRBD2. TRBV5-3 is treated as an ORF (open reading frame) with a function not yet certain. The CDR3 contains 15 residues. V was clipped by 4 bases and J by 7 bases; unmatched bases: 11.

The rearrangement joins TRBV10-3 to TRBJ1-1, with a possible D match to TRBD1 (6 bases). CDR1 ENHRY and CDR2 SYGVKD come from the germline V gene. CDR3 length: 12 residues. V lost 10 bases to trimming and J lost 5 bases, with 14 bases between them. CDR3 loop: CATQGGYTEAFF. DNA of the CDR3: TGTGCCACACAGGGCGGGTATACTGAAGCTTTCTTT.

The rearrangement uses TRBV7-9 and TRBJ2-7, with a tentative D call TRBD1 (6 bases). V was pared by 6 bases and J by 3 bases, with 9 bases between. Germline V gene sequence: CDR1 SEHNR, CDR2 FQNEAQ (reference sequence). The CDR3 totals 12 residues. CDR3 in amino acids: CASSQQGYEQYF. The CDR3 nucleotides read TGTGCCAGCAGTCAACAGGGCTACGAGCAGTACTTC.

The rearrangement uses TRBV10-3 and TRBJ2-5, with 10 bases that match TRBD1. Germline assignment: CDR1 ENHRY and CDR2 SYGVKD. The CDR3 consists of 14 residues. Trimming at V came to 11 bases and at J to 1 base, leaving 7 bases not matched to a gene. The chain's CDR3 is CASTGGQIQETQYF. As DNA, the CDR3 is TGTGCCTCGACAGGGGGCCAGATCCAAGAGACCCAGTACTTC.